The 15 T cell receptor beta chains reported below all come from one sample, sequenced in a study of T cell changes during pregnancy in multiple sclerosis. TCRdb keeps only in-frame clones here, not all; method: immunoSEQ multiplex PCR. In the table there are roughly 120,000 clones, 92% of which are singletons. The material sequenced was peripheral blood, taken in the third trimester of pregnancy. These receptors were obtained from a female donor with multiple sclerosis, enrolled in a pregnancy study.

The chain is built from TRBV9 and TRBJ2-2; a weak D match, TRBD1 (5 bases). Germline CDR1 reads SGDLS; CDR2 reads YYNGEE. The CDR3 is 15 amino acids. V was shortened by 3 bases and J by 3 bases, with 12 bases between the two germline ends. DNA for the CDR3: TGTGCCAGCAGCGGGCATACAGGATACACCGGGGAGCTGTTTTTT. It yields the protein CASSGHTGYTGELFF.

The J gene is TRBJ1-6, the V gene TRBV21-1; the table's D call, TRBD1, has no DNA check behind it. TRBV21-1 is a documented pseudogene. The CDR3 sequence is 19 residues long. This CDR3 reads CASSKVSPRSMRQGSPLHF. Written as DNA, the CDR3 is TGTGCCAGCAGCAAAGTTTCCCCCCGGTCGATGCGGCAGGGTTCACCCCTCCACTTT.

CDR3: CASGRRGTEAFF. The CDR3 DNA reads TGTGCCAGCGGCCGGCGGGGCACTGAAGCTTTCTTT. The chain recombines TRBV27 with TRBJ1-1, with D uncertain. This CDR3 has 12 residues. Trimming left V 8 bases short and J 4 bases short, with 11 bases between. In germline, CDR1 is MNHEY, CDR2 SMNVEV (reference sequence).

The chain joins TRBV30 to TRBJ2-3; D is unclear. From germline, CDR1 is GTSNPN and CDR2 SVGIG (reference sequence). The CDR3 spans 11 residues. V was shortened by 3 bases and J by 5 bases, with 6 bases between the two germline ends. The CDR3 region has the DNA TGTGCCTGGAGCGCAGGAGATACGCAGTATTTT. Protein product: CAWSAGDTQYF. The full variable domain, in which reference TRBV30 and TRBJ2-3 provide the parts outside the CDR3, is SQTIHQWPATLVQPVGSPLSLECTVEGTSNPNLYWYRQAAGRGLQLLFYSVGIGQISSEVPQNLSASRPQDRQFILSSKKLLLSDSGFYLCAWSAGDTQYFGPGTRLTVL.

Of note for this clone: One end of the junction is discordant with germline, which a read error may explain. This chain uses TRBV5-1 with TRBJ2-7; D remains ambiguous. Per germline, CDR1 SGHRS and CDR2 YFSETQ. CDR3 length: 15 residues. CDR3 nucleotides: TGCGCCAGCAGCTTGGATGGCCAGTTTGAGGCTTCCTTCCACTTC. This codes for CASSLDGQFEASFHF.

The V gene is TRBV11-2, the J gene TRBJ2-6; D remains unclear. This CDR3 is built from 17 residues. Germline values: CDR1 SGHAT, CDR2 FQNNGV. V gave up 2 bases and J gave up 4 bases, with 15 bases separating them. This chain's CDR3 is CASSLKIWATGANVLTF. The CDR3 DNA sequence: TGTGCCAGCAGCTTAAAAATTTGGGCTACAGGGGCCAACGTCCTGACTTTC.

The chain couples TRBV19 to TRBJ2-5; tentatively, D is TRBD1 (5 bases). Germline V CDR1 and CDR2: LNHDA, SQIVND (reference sequence). This CDR3 is built from 15 residues. Trimming took off 7 bases at V and 4 bases at J, with 19 bases between the two ends. The CDR3 DNA sequence: TGTGCCAGTACCTCAAGGGGCAGGGTAGGAGAGACCCAGTACTTC. This translates into CASTSRGRVGETQYF.

The chain uses TRBV5-5 and TRBJ2-7; TRBD1 matches 8 bases. This CDR3 is 14 amino acids long. V shed 2 bases, J shed 4 bases, and the junction held 5 bases outside the gene matches. CDR1 SGHKS and CDR2 YYEKEE come from the germline V gene (reference sequence). CDR3 bases: TGTGCCAGCAGCTTCTCTCAGGGGGCGTACGAGCAGTACTTC. Its protein product is CASSFSQGAYEQYF.

This chain uses TRBV7-8 with TRBJ2-1; D is possibly TRBD2 (6 bases). CDR3 length: 17 residues. Germline-derived CDR1 and CDR2 are SGHVS and FQNEAQ. V shed 1 base and J shed 1 base, with 14 bases lying between them. In DNA form, the CDR3 reads TGTGCCAGCAGCTTAGTGGGGCAGCGGGCGTCCTACAATGAGCAGTTCTTC. Translated, it gives CASSLVGQRASYNEQFF.

In this sample, this clone turned up many times. J is TRBJ1-6 and V is TRBV5-5; D is perhaps TRBD1 (5 bases). The CDR3 has 16 residues. Between the trimmed V and J ends, which lost 0 bases and 5 bases, there was a span of 12 bases. Germline V gene lookup returns CDR1 SGHKS and CDR2 YYEKEE (reference sequence). For the CDR3, the DNA is TGTGCCAGCAGCTTGGTAGGCGGGGCACATAATTCACCCCTCCACTTT. It codes for CASSLVGGAHNSPLHF.

The rearrangement uses TRBV7-9 and TRBJ1-2; D unresolved. Germline V gene sequence: CDR1 SEHNR, CDR2 FQNEAQ (reference sequence). V was clipped by 1 base and J by 6 bases, with 12 bases between them. This CDR3 contains 14 residues. The CDR3 here is CASSLGGGRDGYTF. The CDR3 DNA sequence: TGTGCCAGCAGCTTAGGTGGTGGCCGGGATGGCTACACCTTC.

This chain joins TRBV6-6 and TRBJ1-5; D is unclear. The CDR3 spans 12 residues. The V gene lost 2 bases and the J gene lost 7 bases, with 6 bases spanning the gap. Germline CDR1 MNHNY, CDR2 SVGAGI (reference sequence). CDR3 in DNA: TGTGCCAGCAGTTACGAGGGACAGCCCCAGCATTTT. Encoded protein: CASSYEGQPQHF.

This clone was observed once. The chain combines TRBV2 with TRBJ1-5; 7 bases fit TRBD1. CDR1 and CDR2 (germline): SNHLY, FYNNEI. CDR3 length: 14 residues. V shed 2 bases, J shed 5 bases, and the junction held 3 bases outside the gene matches. This CDR3 is CASSETGEHQPQHF. The CDR3 nucleotides are TGTGCCAGCAGTGAAACAGGGGAGCATCAGCCCCAGCATTTT. The full variable domain, completed using reference TRBV2 and TRBJ1-5, is EPEVTQTPSHQVTQMGQEVILRCVPISNHLYFYWYRQILGQKVEFLVSFYNNEISEKSEIFDDQFSVERPDGSNFTLKIRSTKLEDSAMYFCASSETGEHQPQHFGDGTRLSIL.

The chain employs TRBV2 and TRBJ2-1; 10 nucleotides align to TRBD1. Unmatched junction bases numbered 9, after V lost 4 bases and J lost 12 bases. The germline CDR1 and CDR2 sequences are SNHLY and FYNNEI. This CDR3 comprises 14 residues. CDR3 DNA sequence: TGTGCCAGCAGTGGGGACAGGGGTCCCGGTGGGCAGTTCTTC. Amino acid sequence: CASSGDRGPGGQFF. The full variable domain, in which reference TRBV2 and TRBJ2-1 provide the parts outside the CDR3, is EPEVTQTPSHQVTQMGQEVILRCVPISNHLYFYWYRQILGQKVEFLVSFYNNEISEKSEIFDDQFSVERPDGSNFTLKIRSTKLEDSAMYFCASSGDRGPGGQFFGPGTRLTVL.

The J gene is TRBJ1-2, the V gene TRBV10-3, with D perhaps matching TRBD1 (5 bases). This CDR3 is 14 amino acids long. CDR1 and CDR2 (germline): ENHRY, SYGVKD. The V and J ends lost 0 bases and 2 bases respectively, with 7 bases between them. This CDR3 is CAISESTENYGYTF. The CDR3 region has the DNA TGTGCCATCAGTGAGTCGACAGAAAACTATGGCTACACCTTC.